One and the same sample provided the 8 T cell receptor beta chains below, sequenced in a study of early T cells in non-severe SARS-CoV-2 infection. TCRdb analysed the 5' RACE reads with MiXCR anew, one entry per CDR3 protein. The sample has more than 65,000 distinct CDR3 sequences; over 3.5% are singletons. Sequences were derived from whole blood, sampled at baseline. Every receptor here comes from an adult who was a healthcare worker with PCR-confirmed SARS-CoV-2 infection or an uninfected control (not recorded which). The donor label of this sample is uncertain.

This clonotype was counted many times. This sequence joins TRBV30 and TRBJ1-1; unclear D gene. The CDR3 length is 14 residues. The germline CDR1 and CDR2 sequences are GTSNPN and SVGIG (reference sequence). Trimming removed 3 bases from V and 4 bases from J, with 15 bases in between. The DNA of the CDR3 is TGTGCCTGGAGGAGTCGAGGAATGGGCACTGAAGCTTTCTTT. Protein sequence: CAWRSRGMGTEAFF.

This clonotype has a count of ten or more. The rearrangement uses TRBV27 and TRBJ2-6, with a tentative D call TRBD2 (6 bases). This CDR3 has 19 residues. Germline lookup yields CDR1 MNHEY and CDR2 SMNVEV (reference sequence). V lost 0 bases and J 0 bases, leaving 15 bases between the germline ends. The CDR3 region is CASSLSMGRRVSGANVLTF. The DNA of the CDR3 is TGTGCCAGCAGTTTATCGATGGGACGGAGGGTCTCTGGGGCCAACGTCCTGACTTTC. The full variable domain, with the rest looked up from reference TRBV27 and TRBJ2-6, is EAQVTQNPRYLITVTGKKLTVTCSQNMNHEYMSWYRQDPGLGLRQIYYSMNVEVTDKGDVPEGYKVSRKEKRNFPLILESPSPNQTSLYFCASSLSMGRRVSGANVLTFGAGSRLTVL.

The chain carries TRBV12-3 or TRBV12-4 and TRBJ1-1; the D is unclear. The CDR3 spans 13 residues. Trimming pared 6 bases from V and 4 bases from J, leaving 12 bases between. CDR3 nucleotide sequence: TGTGCCAGCAGCCTGACAAGGGCCACTGAAGCTTTCTTT. Translated: CASSLTRATEAFF.

This clonotype was counted between two and nine times. The rearrangement links TRBV19 to TRBJ1-5; 7 bases agree with TRBD1. Germline CDR1 LNHDA, CDR2 SQIVND (reference sequence). V lost 3 bases and J lost 5; bases outside the gene matches: 4. The CDR3 is 14 residues long. The CDR3 sequence is CASSMGQGDQPQHF. Written as DNA, the CDR3 is TGTGCCAGTAGTATGGGGCAGGGGGATCAGCCCCAGCATTTT.

This clonotype was seen a handful of times. The chain carries TRBV3-1 and TRBJ2-3; D uncertain. In germline, CDR1 is LGHDT, CDR2 YNNKEL (reference sequence). With 1 base removed from V and 4 bases from J, the gap between germline ends came to 9 bases. The CDR3 loop spans 14 amino acids. DNA of the CDR3: TGTGCCAGCAGCCAAGGTTCTTGGGCAGATACGCAGTATTTT. Its protein product is CASSQGSWADTQYF.

In this sample, this clonotype turned up a few times. The chain uses TRBV20-1 and TRBJ2-7; weak D call: TRBD2 (6 bases). Germline CDR1 and CDR2: DFQATT and SNEGSKA (reference sequence). Trimming took off 6 bases at V and 3 bases at J, with 15 bases between the two ends. CDR3 length: 13 residues. The CDR3 sequence is CSARTSAGYEQYF. In DNA, the CDR3 is TGCAGTGCACGTACATCAGCGGGCTACGAGCAGTACTTC.

In its sample, this clonotype was seen a few times. This chain connects TRBV6-2 or TRBV6-3 to TRBJ2-1; TRBD2 matches at 15 bases. Germline assignment: CDR1 MNHEY and CDR2 SVGEGT. V lost 6 bases and J lost 7; bases outside the gene matches: 16. This CDR3 comprises 19 residues. CDR3 loop: CASRPFGLAGGPGKNEQFF. The CDR3, as DNA: TGTGCCAGCAGACCCTTTGGACTAGCGGGGGGGCCAGGGAAGAATGAGCAGTTCTTC.

This clonotype was seen repeatedly, ten times or more. The chain employs TRBV20-1 and TRBJ1-1; weak D call: TRBD1 (5 bases). There are 12 residues in the CDR3. V was pared by 5 bases and J by 7 bases, with 14 bases between. Germline assignment: CDR1 DFQATT and CDR2 SNEGSKA (reference sequence). The CDR3 sequence is CSAGGRGGEAFF. DNA for the CDR3: TGCAGTGCTGGGGGGAGGGGCGGTGAAGCTTTCTTT.